This T cell receptor (beta chain) was recovered during a study of blood T cell repertoires in COVID-19. Followed over time, Seattle patients had been enrolled while infection was active. Under the authors' procedure: By means of reference gene primer amplification, nucleated cell counts were estimated. The method was immunoSEQ multiplex PCR; TCRdb's version includes in-frame clones alone and lacks a portion of them. V, J and clone size reflect that table, while D and trimming were determined from the DNA. The data contain around 290,000 clones, 75% to 90% of them singletons. This CDR3 comprises 15 residues. In germline, CDR1 is MGHRA, CDR2 YSYEKL. J lost 2 bases, V lost 3 bases, and 6 bases had no gene match.

This receptor was taken from a woman in her 70s with COVID-19, enrolled during active disease. The chain links TRBV4-1 to TRBJ1-2, with TRBD1 identical over 7 bases. Sequencing was done on a sample of peripheral blood. CDR3 sequence (DNA): TGCGCCAGCAGCCAGGACCCGGGACAGAACTATGGCTACACCTTC. Amino acids: CASSQDPGQNYGYTF.